The 9 T cell receptor beta chains below were found in one sample sequenced in a study of molecular identifiers for immune sequencing clone quantification. TCRdb reanalysed the PCR reads using MiXCR and keeps one entry per CDR3 protein. Found here are hundreds of thousands of distinct CDR3 sequences, 15% to 20% of them singletons; the top ten hold around 0.9%. Sequenced sample: naive CD8+ T cells from blood, with Jurkat cell RNA spiked in. Subset in this sample: FACS-sorted CD8+CD4-CCR7+CD45RA+ naive T cells. The source of these receptors is a human donor in good health. Some libraries in this study had Jurkat cell RNA spiked in.

As for this clonotype: This could be a read error, since a much larger clone is one nucleotide away. J is TRBJ2-6 and V is TRBV14, with D perhaps TRBD1 (5 bases). CDR1 and CDR2 from the germline V gene are SGHDN and FVKESK. Trimming shortened V by 1 base and J by 0 bases, and 19 bases separated the two germline ends. The CDR3 spans 20 residues. In DNA, the CDR3 is TGTGCCAGCAGCCAAGCAAAGGGCAGGGCAGGGCTCTCTGGGGCCAACGTCCTGACTTTC. Its translation: CASSQAKGRAGLSGANVLTF.

This clonotype was counted only a few times. The CDR3 coding sequence is TGTGCCAGCAGTTACGAGGACAGAAGCGAGCAGTACTTC. This encodes CASSYEDRSEQYF. The chain has TRBV12-3 or TRBV12-4 and TRBJ2-7, with a possible D match to TRBD1 (6 bases). With 4 bases removed from V and 6 bases from J, the gap between germline ends came to 13 bases. The CDR3 is 13 amino acids.

The sample holds many counts of this clonotype. J is TRBJ2-3 and V is TRBV9, with a weak D call TRBD2 (5 bases). Germline-derived CDR1 and CDR2 are SGDLS and YYNGEE. V gave up 0 bases and J gave up 5 bases, with 10 bases separating them. This CDR3 is 14 amino acids long. The CDR3 DNA is TGTGCCAGCAGCGTAGTGCCAGGAGGAGATACGCAGTATTTT. It encodes CASSVVPGGDTQYF.

This clonotype was seen only a few times. The CDR3 reads CASSRFGQDMNTEAFF. CDR3 coding DNA: TGTGCCAGCAGCCGGTTCGGACAGGACATGAACACTGAAGCTTTCTTT. The chain couples TRBV9 to TRBJ1-1, with TRBD1 matching over 7 bases. The CDR3 is made up of 16 amino acids. V trimming: 4 bases; J trimming: 0 bases; junction bases outside the gene matches: 9. Germline loops: CDR1 SGDLS, CDR2 YYNGEE.

With regard to this clonotype: A read error may explain this, as a much larger clone is one base away. The chain employs TRBV6-2 or TRBV6-3 and TRBJ2-3; D possibly corresponds to TRBD2 (6 bases). The CDR3 loop spans 15 amino acids. The V and J ends lost 6 bases and 4 bases respectively, with 17 bases between them. The germline V gene encodes CDR1 MNHEY and CDR2 SVGEGT. The CDR3 here is CASRSTASSADTQYF. The CDR3 nucleotides read TGTGCCAGCAGAAGTACCGCTTCTAGCGCAGATACGCAGTATTTT.

This clonotype was seen a handful of times. This rearrangement joins TRBV4-1 to TRBJ2-1; D not certain. CDR3 length: 17 residues. Germline V lookup: CDR1 MGHRA, CDR2 YSYEKL. The ends were cut back, 1 base at V and 0 bases at J, with 13 bases in the middle. The CDR3 bases are TGCGCCAGCAGCCAAGGCGGTGCAAGACTCTCCTACAATGAGCAGTTCTTC. Amino acids: CASSQGGARLSYNEQFF.

The chain combines TRBV12-2 with TRBJ2-7. TRBV12-2 is recorded as a pseudogene. The CDR3 runs to 12 residues. The CDR3 DNA is TGTGCAAGTCGCAACCGTTGGTCCGAGCAGTACTTC. It codes for CASRNRWSEQYF.

This clonotype has only a few counts. This rearrangement joins TRBV10-1 to TRBJ2-3, with 12 bases identical to TRBD1. Germline-derived CDR1 and CDR2 are WNHNN and SYGVQD (reference sequence). There are 16 residues in the CDR3. V was clipped by 0 bases and J by 8 bases; unmatched bases: 6. The CDR3 reads CASSESGTGGSGTQYF. CDR3 DNA sequence: TGCGCCAGCAGTGAGTCAGGGACAGGGGGCTCGGGTACGCAGTATTTT.

This clonotype has a count of ten or more. The chain has TRBV10-3 and TRBJ2-5; the D gene could be TRBD1 or TRBD2 (5 bases each). Germline loops: CDR1 ENHRY, CDR2 SYGVKD. V was pared by 3 bases and J by 0 bases, with 11 bases between. The CDR3 is 15 amino acids. This CDR3 reads CAISDPGLHQETQYF. The CDR3 DNA reads TGTGCCATCAGTGACCCGGGGCTCCACCAAGAGACCCAGTACTTC.